This is a list of T cell receptor beta chains from one sample in a study of blood T cell repertoires in COVID-19. Clones were read by immunoSEQ multiplex PCR, and TCRdb kept only the in-frame ones, dropping some. Of 65,000 to 100,000 clones in the sample, under 85% were seen once. Sequenced material: peripheral blood. Receptors originate from a human donor in a cohort sampled during active COVID-19. Each CDR3 is given with its conserved first and last residue. The order of the fields is J gene, clone size, D gene, V gene, CDR3 DNA, CDR3 protein. The D gene is left open where the match is weak. Clone size appears in some rows only: once, few, many, or a class for an expanded clone.

j_gene: TRBJ2-3; abundance: NA; d_gene: NA; v_gene: TRBV10-3; CDR3nt: TGTGCCATCAGTGAGTCCCCTTTTTCGTCCCCGTATTTT; CDR3aa: CAISESPFSSPYF
j_gene: TRBJ2-1; abundance: once; d_gene: TRBD2; v_gene: TRBV6-5; CDR3nt: TGTGCCAGCAGTTACTCACAGCGGGGGGGCTACAATGAGCAGTTCTTC; CDR3aa: CASSYSQRGGYNEQFF
j_gene: TRBJ2-4; abundance: NA; d_gene: NA; v_gene: TRBV6-6; CDR3nt: TGTGCCAGCACCTCCCCCCTAGCCCACATTCAGTACTTC; CDR3aa: CASTSPLAHIQYF
j_gene: TRBJ1-1; abundance: NA; d_gene: TRBD1; v_gene: TRBV6-5; CDR3nt: TGTGCCACGAAGTCAACAGGGGTGGTTGAAGCTTTCTTT; CDR3aa: CATKSTGVVEAFF
j_gene: TRBJ2-2; abundance: NA; d_gene: NA; v_gene: TRBV9; CDR3nt: TGTGCCAGCAGCGTAGCGGGGGATTACACCGGGGAGCTGTTTTTT; CDR3aa: CASSVAGDYTGELFF
j_gene: TRBJ1-5; abundance: NA; d_gene: NA; v_gene: TRBV5-4; CDR3nt: TGTGCCAGCAGCGAGACCCCAGGGGCGACCAATCAGCCCCAGCATTTT; CDR3aa: CASSETPGATNQPQHF
j_gene: TRBJ1-6; abundance: NA; d_gene: TRBD1; v_gene: TRBV27; CDR3nt: TGTGCCAGCGGCTTGGGGGACAGGGCCCTATCCCTCCACTTT; CDR3aa: CASGLGDRALSLHF
j_gene: TRBJ2-2; abundance: once; d_gene: TRBD2; v_gene: TRBV15; CDR3nt: TGTGCCACCAGCAGACCCAGCCGCGGCGGGGGGGCCGCCGGGGAGCTGTTTTTT; CDR3aa: CATSRPSRGGGAAGELFF
j_gene: TRBJ2-2; abundance: once; d_gene: NA; v_gene: TRBV7-9; CDR3nt: TGTGCCAGCAGCTTGAAGTCCGGGGGAATTACGACCGGGGAGCTGTTTTTT; CDR3aa: CASSLKSGGITTGELFF
j_gene: TRBJ1-2; abundance: NA; d_gene: TRBD1; v_gene: TRBV5-1; CDR3nt: TGCGCCAGCAGCTTGGAGGGGGCGCCCGTCTATGGCTACACCTTC; CDR3aa: CASSLEGAPVYGYTF